One T cell receptor (beta chain) is described in this entry. The V segment lost 3 bases and the J segment 2 bases; nucleotides outside the gene matches: 4. The CDR3 has 14 residues. Germline CDR1 reads SGHRS; CDR2 reads YFSETQ. These data belong to a study of control samples from healthy donors and cancer patients. Method: immunoSEQ multiplex PCR; TCRdb's copy keeps in-frame clones and lacks some. The repertoire holds over 150,000 clones, with 75% to 95% as singletons. V is TRBV5-1 and J is TRBJ1-2, with 7 nucleotides matching TRBD1. This TCR was sampled from a woman in her 40s in good health. Sample: blood. CDR3 in amino acids: CASSSLQGNYGYTF. The CDR3 DNA reads TGCGCCAGCAGCTCACTACAGGGGAACTATGGCTACACCTTC.